This T cell receptor (beta chain) derives from a study of T cell repertoires in cytomegalovirus infection. Overall study context: Public TCR beta signatures indicated both CMV infection and matching HLA type.

Germline lookup yields CDR1 SGHTA and CDR2 FQGNSA. The CDR3 runs to 13 residues. Trimming removed 4 bases from V and 2 bases from J; junction bases left unmatched: 1. TCRdb reprocessed the reads with MiXCR, giving one entry per CDR3 protein. This table has 150,000 to 200,000 distinct CDR3 sequences, about 28% appearing once. This clonotype has ten or more counts. The chain is built from TRBV7-2 and TRBJ1-2; 7 nucleotides match TRBD1. This clonotype was obtained from a human donor in good health (CMV status not recorded). Some clones in this sample may be carry-over from other donors' samples. Sequencing input: PBMCs. CDR3 amino acids: CASSSTGNYGYTF. The CDR3 nucleotides read TGTGCCAGCAGCTCGACAGGGAACTATGGCTACACCTTC.